This passage covers 9 T cell receptor beta chains from one sample sequenced in a study of cytomegalovirus exposure and HLA in healthy donors. The PCR employed 60 Vbeta primers together with 13 Jbeta primers. This table comes from immunoSEQ multiplex PCR, and its TCRdb copy is limited to in-frame clones, with some not included. The table records approximately 100,000 clones, about 80% of them present only once. What was sequenced was PBMCs. All receptors come from a woman aged 40 to 49 in good health and CMV-seronegative.

The V and J genes are TRBV19 and TRBJ2-3, with 7 bases fitting TRBD2. Germline lookup yields CDR1 LNHDA and CDR2 SQIVND (reference sequence). V trimming: 5 bases; J trimming: 6 bases; junction bases outside the gene matches: 17. CDR3 length: 17 amino acids. The CDR3 loop is CASSFRGSGIPGDTQYF. DNA for the CDR3: TGTGCCAGTAGTTTTCGGGGGAGCGGGATCCCCGGGGATACGCAGTATTTT.

The chain links TRBV4-1 to TRBJ2-5; 7 bases map to TRBD1. CDR1 is MGHRA, CDR2 YSYEKL, per germline. Trimming removed 5 bases from V and 5 bases from J; junction bases left unmatched: 11. There are 15 residues in the CDR3. The CDR3 sequence: CASSNDRAARETQYF. In DNA, the CDR3 is TGCGCCAGCAGCAATGACAGGGCTGCCAGGGAGACCCAGTACTTC.

The rearrangement links TRBV5-1 to TRBJ2-5; 8 bases fit TRBD1. Germline CDR1 and CDR2: SGHRS and YFSETQ. This CDR3 comprises 13 residues. V lost 4 bases to trimming and J lost 3 bases; unmatched junction nucleotides: 2. This chain's CDR3 is CASSTTGEETQYF. CDR3 sequence (DNA): TGCGCCAGCAGCACGACAGGGGAAGAGACCCAGTACTTC.

The count of this clone is one. This sequence joins TRBV25-1 and TRBJ1-6; TRBD1 matches 7 bases. There are 15 residues in the CDR3. Germline lookup yields CDR1 MGHDK and CDR2 SYGVNS. V lost 4 bases to trimming and J lost 7 bases; unmatched junction nucleotides: 7. CDR3 protein: CASSASQGSNSPLHF. CDR3 in DNA: TGTGCCAGCAGTGCCTCACAGGGGAGCAATTCACCCCTCCACTTT.

A remark on this clone: Other nucleotide sequences in the sample specify the same CDR3. This rearrangement joins TRBV6-5 to TRBJ2-7; 8 bases are shared with TRBD2. The V gene's germline CDR1 is MNHEY and CDR2 SVGAGI. The junction had 14 bases not matched to a gene; V was cut back by 10 bases and J by 6 bases. The length of the CDR3 is 14 residues. The CDR3 bases are TGTGCCACCAAGATTCCGGGACTAGTAGGCGAGCAGTACTTC. As protein: CATKIPGLVGEQYF.

This chain uses TRBV7-2 with TRBJ2-7; TRBD2 agrees at 9 bases. Germline CDR1 and CDR2: SGHTA and FQGNSA. V lost 9 bases, J lost 7 bases, and 16 bases stayed unmatched. The CDR3 has 15 amino acids. CDR3 nucleotide sequence: TGTGCCAGTCTAAGACCGGGACTAGCAATAGAGGAGCAGTACTTC. It is translated as CASLRPGLAIEEQYF.

V and J are TRBV7-9 and TRBJ2-5, with 8 bases matching TRBD2. CDR1 is SEHNR, CDR2 FQNEAQ, per germline (reference sequence). Trimming cost V 11 bases and J 3 bases; bases outside gene matches: 11. The CDR3 sequence is 14 residues long. CDR3 coding DNA: TGTGCCTTAGGAGCGGGGGAGGGAGAAGAGACCCAGTACTTC. Its protein is CALGAGEGEETQYF. Full variable domain (remainder filled in from reference TRBV7-9 and TRBJ2-5): DTGVSQNPRHKITKRGQNVTFRCDPISEHNRLYWYRQTLGQGPEFLTYFQNEAQLEKSRLLSDRFSAERPKGSFSTLEIQRTEQGDSAMYLCALGAGEGEETQYFGPGTRLLVL.

The chain has TRBV7-2 and TRBJ2-7; possible D gene TRBD2, 5 bases. Germline CDR1 and CDR2: SGHTA and FQGNSA. The germline V and J ends were trimmed by 7 bases and 2 bases, with 18 bases remaining between them. CDR3 size: 15 residues. This CDR3 is CASTPLGGLTYEQYF. CDR3 nucleotide sequence: TGTGCCAGCACCCCTTTAGGCGGGCTTACCTACGAGCAGTACTTC.

This chain links TRBV21-1 with TRBJ2-1; the DNA was not used to check the table's D call, TRBD1. TRBV21-1 is deemed a pseudogene. The CDR3 consists of 15 residues. The CDR3 nucleotides are TGTGCCAGCAGCCCCGGACAGGGGGCGTACAATGAGCAGTTCTTC. This encodes CASSPGQGAYNEQFF.